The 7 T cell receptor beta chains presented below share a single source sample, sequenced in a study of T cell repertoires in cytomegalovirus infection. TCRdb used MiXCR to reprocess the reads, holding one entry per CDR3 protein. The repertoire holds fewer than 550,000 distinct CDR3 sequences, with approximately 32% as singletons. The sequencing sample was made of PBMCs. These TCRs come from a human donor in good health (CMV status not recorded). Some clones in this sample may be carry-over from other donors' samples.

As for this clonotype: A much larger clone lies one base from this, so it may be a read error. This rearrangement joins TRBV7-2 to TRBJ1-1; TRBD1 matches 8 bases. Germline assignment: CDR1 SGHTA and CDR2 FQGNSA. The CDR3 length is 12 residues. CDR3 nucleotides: TGTGCCAGCAGCCAGGACAGGGAAGAAGCTTCCTTT. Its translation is CASSQDREEASF.

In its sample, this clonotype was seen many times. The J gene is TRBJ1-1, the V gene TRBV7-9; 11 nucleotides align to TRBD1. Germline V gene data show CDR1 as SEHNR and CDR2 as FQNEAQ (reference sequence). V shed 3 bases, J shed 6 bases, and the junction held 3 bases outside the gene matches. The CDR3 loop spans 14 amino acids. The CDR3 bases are TGTGCCAGCAGCTTGGGACAGGGGGGACCTGAAGCTTTCTTT. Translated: CASSLGQGGPEAFF.

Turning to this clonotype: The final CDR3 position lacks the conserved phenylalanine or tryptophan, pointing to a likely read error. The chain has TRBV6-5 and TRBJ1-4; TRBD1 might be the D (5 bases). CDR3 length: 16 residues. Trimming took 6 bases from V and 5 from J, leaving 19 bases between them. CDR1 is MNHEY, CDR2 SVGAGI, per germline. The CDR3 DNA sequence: TGTGCCAGCAGCCCCCGGGACGGAAAATCGAATGAAAAACTGTTTTTG. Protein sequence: CASSPRDGKSNEKLFL.

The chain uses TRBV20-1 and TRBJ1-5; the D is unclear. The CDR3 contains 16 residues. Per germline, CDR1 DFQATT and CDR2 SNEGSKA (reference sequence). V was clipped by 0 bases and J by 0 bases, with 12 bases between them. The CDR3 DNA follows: TGCAGTGCTAGAGAGGGAAGCTTTCTTAGCAATCAGCCCCAGCATTTT. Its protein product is CSAREGSFLSNQPQHF.

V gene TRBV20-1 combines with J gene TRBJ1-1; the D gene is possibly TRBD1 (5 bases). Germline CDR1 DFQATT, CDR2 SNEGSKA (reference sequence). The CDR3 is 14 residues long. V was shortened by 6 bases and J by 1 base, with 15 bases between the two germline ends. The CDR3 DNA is TGCAGTGCCGAAGAAGGCGACAGGAACACTGAAGCTTTCTTT. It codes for CSAEEGDRNTEAFF.

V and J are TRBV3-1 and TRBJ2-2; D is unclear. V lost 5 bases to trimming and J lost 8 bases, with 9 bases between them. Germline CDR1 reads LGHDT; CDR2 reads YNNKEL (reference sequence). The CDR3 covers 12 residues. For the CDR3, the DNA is TGTGCCAGCAGCGAACGGTATGGGGAGCTGTTTTTT. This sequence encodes CASSERYGELFF.

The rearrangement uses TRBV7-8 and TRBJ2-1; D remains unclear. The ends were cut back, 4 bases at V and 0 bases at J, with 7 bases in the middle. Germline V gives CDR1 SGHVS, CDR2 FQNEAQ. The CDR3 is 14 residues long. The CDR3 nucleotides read TGTGCCAGCAGCTACCCCCCCTCCTACAATGAGCAGTTCTTC. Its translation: CASSYPPSYNEQFF. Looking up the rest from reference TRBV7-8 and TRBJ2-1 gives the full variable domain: GAGVSQSPRYKVAKRGQDVALRCDPISGHVSLFWYQQALGQGPEFLTYFQNEAQLDKSGLPSDRFFAERPEGSVSTLKIQRTQQEDSAVYLCASSYPPSYNEQFFGPGTRLTVL.